This T cell receptor beta chain originates from a study of T cell changes during pregnancy in multiple sclerosis. This CDR3 contains 12 residues. V gave up 10 bases and J gave up 5 bases, with 14 bases separating them. Germline V gene sequence: CDR1 MNHNS, CDR2 SASEGT. Generated by immunoSEQ multiplex PCR, the TCRdb table keeps only in-frame clones and is missing some. The sample records roughly 88,000 clones, roughly 90% being singletons. This clonotype was obtained from a female donor with multiple sclerosis, enrolled in a pregnancy study. This sequence joins TRBV6-1 and TRBJ1-2; D gene unclear. This sample comprised peripheral blood, obtained in the first trimester of pregnancy. CDR3 DNA sequence: TGTGCCAAACGGAGAGGGCTTTATGGCTACACCTTC. It translates to CAKRRGLYGYTF.